Listed below are T cell receptor beta chains from one sample, sequenced in a study of cytomegalovirus exposure and HLA in healthy donors. The protocol was immunoSEQ multiplex PCR, while the TCRdb copy is restricted to in-frame clones and leaves out a portion. Of some 100,000 clones detected, roughly two thirds appear once; the ten largest clones hold around 7.7%. The sample taken for sequencing was PBMCs. Every receptor here comes from a man aged 40-55 years in good health and CMV-seronegative. The CDR3 runs from the conserved cysteine through the conserved F or W. Fields, in order: J gene, V gene, D gene, clone size, CDR3 DNA, CDR3 protein. D genes are given only for firm matches. Size is stated for part of the rows, as once, few or many counts, or as a class when the clone is expanded.

TRBJ1-5 | TRBV10-3 | NA | few | TGTGCCATCAGTGGAGGAGGAGTCAATCAGCCCCAGCATTTT | CAISGGGVNQPQHF
TRBJ2-7 | TRBV6-1 | NA | NA | TGTGCCAGCAGTGAAGCGGGGCGCGAGCAGTACTTC | CASSEAGREQYF
TRBJ1-1 | TRBV6-1 | NA | NA | TGTGCCGCCCGGGACACCTCTTTTGAAGCTTTCTTT | CAARDTSFEAFF
TRBJ2-5 | TRBV28 | TRBD2 | NA | TGTGCCAGCAGGTCGGGACTAGCGGGGGGGCAATGGGAGACCCAGTACTTC | CASRSGLAGGQWETQYF
TRBJ2-7 | TRBV28 | NA | NA | TGTGCCAGCCAGGATGGCGACGGATCCTACGAGCAGTACTTC | CASQDGDGSYEQYF
TRBJ1-2 | TRBV7-3 | NA | NA | TGTGCCAGCAGCCCGACAGGCGGATCCTATGGCTACACCTTC | CASSPTGGSYGYTF
TRBJ2-4 | TRBV6-5 | NA | NA | TGTGCCAGCAGTTACACGGACAGAATAGCCAAAAACATTCAGTACTTC | CASSYTDRIAKNIQYF
TRBJ1-3 | TRBV7-9 | NA | once | TGTGCCAGCAGCTTATCGGTACGTGGAAACACCATATATTTT | CASSLSVRGNTIYF
TRBJ2-7 | TRBV7-2 | NA | NA | TGTGCCAGCAGCTTATGGGGGGACTCCTACGAGCAGTACTTC | CASSLWGDSYEQYF
TRBJ1-1 | TRBV7-6 | NA | NA | TGTGCCAGCAGCTTAGTGGGGGGGGACACTGAAGCTTTCTTT | CASSLVGGDTEAFF
TRBJ2-3 | TRBV6-1 | TRBD1 | NA | TGTGCCAGCAGTGCCTTCGGACAGGGGAAGAGTGATACGCAGTATTTT | CASSAFGQGKSDTQYF
TRBJ1-1 | TRBV30 | NA | NA | TGTGCCTGGAGTACGGGGGTATATACTGAAGCTTTCTTT | CAWSTGVYTEAFF
TRBJ1-2 | TRBV4-2 | TRBD1 | NA | TGTGCCAGCAGCCAAGGGGGACAGGGGGTATATGGCTACACCTTC | CASSQGGQGVYGYTF
TRBJ2-2 | TRBV29-1 | NA | NA | TGCAGCGTCAACTGGGCCAACACCGGGGAGCTGTTTTTT | CSVNWANTGELFF